This T cell receptor (beta chain) was identified during a study of human T cells and chemical hapten exposure. Germline V gene data show CDR1 as LGHNA and CDR2 as YSLEER. V lost 3 bases, J lost 5 bases, and 22 bases lay in between. CDR3 length: 17 residues. Time point in this sample: patch test 2, 6 weeks after DPC sensitization. Treatment described: therapeutic diphenylcyclopropenone sensitization with weekly scalp DPC. RNA extraction used unfractionated whole blood as the source of total RNA. TCRdb redid the calling of the RACE reads with MiXCR, one entry per CDR3 protein. Among about 96,000 distinct CDR3 sequences listed, around 9.3% were seen once. The table lists this clonotype with a few counts. Its target is unknown. Study results and caveats: Alopecia affecting every donor means their immune response may not match healthy people's.

This sample comprised whole blood, obtained in connection with sensitization to the hapten diphenylcyclopropenone (DPC). This sequence joins TRBV4-3 and TRBJ2-5, with a tentative D call TRBD2 (7 bases). This TCR came from a woman between 40 and 50 years old with alopecia areata. Some clones in this sample may be carry-over from other donors' samples. CDR3 sequence reads: CASSQDYGGGAGETQYF. CDR3 DNA sequence: TGCGCCAGCAGCCAGGACTATGGCGGGGGCGCAGGGGAGACCCAGTACTTC.